The 30 T cell receptor beta chains below all came from one sample that was sequenced in a study of regulatory dendritic cells for organ transplantation. Here immunoSEQ multiplex PCR was the method, and the copy in TCRdb shows in-frame clones only, minus some. The data show about 10,000 clones, about 85% seen once. Their recognized antigens are unknown. CFSE-labeled sorted T cells met regulatory or mature dendritic cells for 4 to 6 days. The sequencing sample was made of memory CD4+ T cells from blood cultured with dendritic cells. Subset reported: CD45RO+ memory T cells. Receptor source: a human donor in good health.

The V gene is TRBV5-8, the J gene TRBJ1-5; no firm D call. This CDR3 contains 19 residues. CDR1 and CDR2 (germline): SGHTS, YDEGEE. V lost 4 bases and J 3 bases, leaving 26 bases between the germline ends. The CDR3 loop reads CASSRENPQTSSINQPQHF. The CDR3 nucleotides read TGTGCCAGCAGCCGGGAAAACCCACAGACATCAAGCATCAATCAGCCCCAGCATTTT.

The count of this clone is one. The chain uses TRBV25-1 and TRBJ2-7; D is possibly TRBD1 (6 bases). The CDR3 runs to 13 residues. Germline V gene data show CDR1 as MGHDK and CDR2 as SYGVNS. V was shortened by 3 bases and J by 7 bases, with 13 bases between the two germline ends. CDR3 amino acids: CASSEVGAGEQYF. The CDR3, as DNA: TGTGCCAGCAGTGAGGTGGGGGCTGGAGAGCAGTACTTC.

This clone was seen a handful of times. The gene calls are TRBV7-2 and TRBJ1-6, with 9 bases aligning to TRBD1. CDR1 and CDR2 (germline): SGHTA, FQGNSA. This CDR3 is built from 15 residues. V lost 4 bases, J lost 10 bases, and 8 bases stayed unmatched. CDR3 nucleotides: TGTGCCAGCAGCTCCACGGGACAGGGAGTATCACCCCTCCACTTT. Translation gives CASSSTGQGVSPLHF.

The chain is built from TRBV25-1 and TRBJ2-1; tentatively, D is TRBD1 or TRBD2 (5 bases each). Germline CDR1 is MGHDK and CDR2 is SYGVNS. The CDR3 is 16 amino acids. The V gene lost 2 bases and the J gene lost 4 bases, with 15 bases spanning the gap. DNA of the CDR3: TGTGCCAGCAGTGAAGAGGGTCCAGGGCCGTACAATGAGCAGTTCTTC. Protein product: CASSEEGPGPYNEQFF.

J is TRBJ2-2 and V is TRBV11-3, with no clear D. The CDR3 has 14 residues. Trimming shortened V by 0 bases and J by 1 base, and 3 bases separated the two germline ends. Germline V gene data show CDR1 as SGHNT and CDR2 as YENEEA. This CDR3 is CASSLEGNTGELFF. CDR3 DNA sequence: TGTGCCAGCAGCTTAGAAGGGAACACCGGGGAGCTGTTTTTT.

The chain carries TRBV7-3 and TRBJ2-5, with a tentative D call TRBD2 (5 bases). CDR1 and CDR2 (germline): SGHTA, FQGTGA. V was pared by 1 base and J by 2 bases, with 11 bases between. The length of the CDR3 is 15 residues. This chain's CDR3 is CASSLSSQRQETQYF. DNA of the CDR3: TGTGCCAGCAGCTTAAGTTCTCAGCGGCAAGAGACCCAGTACTTC.

In DNA form, the CDR3 reads TGTGCCAGCAGCCTCCGACAGGCGGGATTCTACGAGCAGTACTTC. Its translation: CASSLRQAGFYEQYF. The genes are TRBV7-9 and TRBJ2-7, with D perhaps being TRBD1 or TRBD2 (6 bases each). Looked up from germline, CDR1 is SEHNR and CDR2 is FQNEAQ (reference sequence). Trimming stripped 5 bases from V and 3 bases from J, with 17 bases between. This CDR3 region has 15 residues.

CDR3 bases: TGTGCCAGCAGTTTACGGCGTGGGTATACGCAGTATTTT. Translated: CASSLRRGYTQYF. V gene TRBV27 combines with J gene TRBJ2-3; D gene ambiguous. The CDR3 covers 13 residues. CDR1 MNHEY and CDR2 SMNVEV come from the germline V gene (reference sequence). Deletions cut 2 bases from V and 7 bases from J, with 10 bases between.

V usage is TRBV7-9 and J usage is TRBJ1-1; D is ambiguous. Trimming cost V 5 bases and J 1 base, with 14 bases left between them. The CDR3 is 15 residues long. Per germline, CDR1 SEHNR and CDR2 FQNEAQ (reference sequence). CDR3 region: CASSPGEGWNTEAFF. The CDR3 region has the DNA TGTGCCAGCAGCCCCGGGGAGGGTTGGAACACTGAAGCTTTCTTT.

As to this clone: An end of the junction does not agree with germline; a read error may underlie this. The J gene is TRBJ2-5, the V gene TRBV20-1; no clear D. From germline, CDR1 is DFQATT and CDR2 SNEGSKA (reference sequence). This CDR3 spans 11 amino acids. The CDR3 reads CSATPQQTQYF. CDR3 nucleotides: TGCAGTGCTACCCCCCAACAGACCCAGTACTTC.

This chain links TRBV13 with TRBJ2-3, with D uncertain. Germline V gene sequence: CDR1 PRHDT, CDR2 FYEKMQ (reference sequence). Trimming stripped 7 bases from V and 2 bases from J, with 7 bases between. The CDR3 extends over 12 amino acids. This chain's CDR3 is CASKFLTDTQYF. DNA for the CDR3: TGTGCCAGCAAATTTCTCACAGATACGCAGTATTTT.

This clone was seen only a few times. This chain connects TRBV7-6 to TRBJ1-5; D remains unclear. V gave up 2 bases and J gave up 9 bases, with 11 bases separating them. There are 13 residues in the CDR3. Germline assignment: CDR1 SGHVS and CDR2 FNYEAQ. Here the CDR3 reads CASSLTRAGPQHF. The CDR3 bases are TGTGCCAGCAGCTTAACACGGGCCGGGCCCCAGCATTTT.

The chain is built from TRBV29-1 and TRBJ1-1; D perhaps matches TRBD1 (6 bases). CDR1 SQVTM and CDR2 ANQGSEA come from the germline V gene. The CDR3 has 18 amino acids. V was trimmed by 6 bases and J by 3 bases, leaving 29 bases between them. This chain's CDR3 is CSVLTVSTGDSWDTEAFF. The CDR3 bases are TGCAGCGTCTTGACCGTATCGACAGGCGACTCGTGGGACACTGAAGCTTTCTTT.

V is TRBV18 and J is TRBJ1-1, with 7 bases fitting TRBD1. Trimming at V came to 1 base and at J to 6 bases, leaving 5 bases not matched to a gene. The germline V gene encodes CDR1 KGHSH and CDR2 LQKENI. The length of the CDR3 is 14 residues. CDR3 bases: TGTGCCAGCTCACCACTAGAAGGGGGCTCTGAAGCTTTCTTT. Protein: CASSPLEGGSEAFF.

The table lists this clone with a few counts. V gene TRBV5-1 combines with J gene TRBJ2-7, with TRBD2 identical over 10 bases. Germline V gene sequence: CDR1 SGHRS, CDR2 YFSETQ. The CDR3 length is 14 residues. V lost 2 bases to trimming and J lost 5 bases; unmatched junction nucleotides: 4. This chain's CDR3 is CASSFLAGDNEQYF. The CDR3 bases are TGCGCCAGCAGCTTCCTAGCGGGAGATAACGAGCAGTACTTC.

V is TRBV19 and J is TRBJ2-5; TRBD1 matches at 7 bases. With the DNA end fitting TRBJ2-7 better, the J assignment may be wrong. The germline V gene has CDR1 LNHDA and CDR2 SQIVND (reference sequence). The CDR3 is 16 amino acids. CDR3 amino acids: CASSTEQGWNSYEQYF. The CDR3 DNA reads as TGTGCCAGTAGTACCGAACAGGGGTGGAACTCCTACGAGCAGTACTTC.

The genes are TRBV6-6 and TRBJ2-7; TRBD2 is a possible D gene (5 bases). This CDR3 is 15 amino acids long. V lost 2 bases and J 5 bases, leaving 16 bases between the germline ends. CDR1 and CDR2 from the germline V gene are MNHNY and SVGAGI (reference sequence). CDR3 region: CASSYRVGSLDEQYF. CDR3 nucleotides: TGTGCCAGCAGTTACAGGGTAGGGAGTCTGGACGAGCAGTACTTC.

Here the CDR3 DNA reads TGTGCCAGCAGCAATTATGTAGCCAAAAACATTCAGTACTTC. Amino acid sequence: CASSNYVAKNIQYF. V gene TRBV5-4 combines with J gene TRBJ2-4; D unclear. In germline, CDR1 is SGHNT, CDR2 YYREEE (reference sequence). CDR3 size: 14 residues. Trimming cost V 4 bases and J 0 bases, with 8 bases left between them. Complete variable domain (other parts from reference TRBV5-4 and TRBJ2-4): ETGVTQSPTHLIKTRGQQVTLRCSSQSGHNTVSWYQQALGQGPQFIFQYYREEENGRGNFPPRFSGLQFPNYSSELNVNALELDDSALYLCASSNYVAKNIQYFGAGTRLSVL.

This clone is large in the sample. The CDR3 is CASSFQGTAEQYF. The CDR3 nucleotides read TGTGCCAGCAGTTTTCAAGGGACAGCCGAGCAGTACTTC. The chain joins TRBV6-5 to TRBJ2-7; 7 positions match TRBD1. CDR1 is MNHEY, CDR2 SVGAGI, per germline. CDR3 length equals 13 residues. Trimming took 4 bases from V and 6 from J; bases not matched to a gene: 6.

This chain joins TRBV19 and TRBJ2-1; TRBD2 is a possible D gene (5 bases). Trimming pared 1 base from V and 6 bases from J, leaving 16 bases between. Per the germline V gene, CDR1 is LNHDA and CDR2 is SQIVND (reference sequence). This CDR3 region has 16 residues. CDR3 sequence reads: CASSIGFASFLNEQFF. The CDR3 DNA reads TGTGCCAGTAGTATAGGGTTTGCTAGCTTCCTCAATGAGCAGTTCTTC.

J is TRBJ2-1 and V is TRBV6-1, with D possibly TRBD2 on 6 matching bases. V was trimmed by 5 bases and J by 5 bases, leaving 13 bases between them. Germline assignment: CDR1 MNHNS and CDR2 SASEGT. The CDR3 length is 14 residues. CDR3 amino acids: CASSFRWGDNEQFF. CDR3 DNA: TGTGCCAGCAGTTTTAGATGGGGGGACAATGAGCAGTTCTTC.

The rearrangement joins TRBV7-2 to TRBJ2-2; D not certain. This CDR3 contains 16 residues. The germline V gene encodes CDR1 SGHTA and CDR2 FQGNSA. Trimming stripped 6 bases from V and 3 bases from J, with 17 bases between. The CDR3 region is CASSLTPALDTGELFF. In nucleotides, the CDR3 is TGTGCCAGCAGTCTGACGCCGGCATTGGACACCGGGGAGCTGTTTTTT.

The chain joins TRBV4-3 to TRBJ2-3; the D gene is possibly TRBD2 (7 bases). The V end was cut by 1 base, the J end by 3 bases, with 17 bases between. The V gene's germline CDR1 is LGHNA and CDR2 YSLEER. The CDR3 extends over 17 amino acids. CDR3 residues: CASSQGRGPSETDTQYF. CDR3 DNA: TGCGCCAGCAGCCAAGGGCGGGGGCCTAGCGAAACAGATACGCAGTATTTT.

CDR3 amino acids: CASNPASSSYNEQFF. CDR3 nucleotides: TGTGCCAGCAACCCAGCATCAAGCTCCTACAATGAGCAGTTCTTC. This chain joins TRBV6-6 and TRBJ2-1; D call uncertain. The V gene lost 7 bases and the J gene lost 0 bases, with 13 bases spanning the gap. The CDR3 is made up of 15 amino acids. The V gene's germline CDR1 is MNHNY and CDR2 SVGAGI (reference sequence).

The chain joins TRBV4-3 to TRBJ1-1, with a weak D call TRBD1 (6 bases). This CDR3 has 16 residues. Trimming took 2 bases from V and 3 from J, leaving 16 bases between them. Germline lookup yields CDR1 LGHNA and CDR2 YSLEER. CDR3 DNA sequence: TGCGCCAGCAGCCAACAAAGGGGGGGGCGCGACACTGAAGCTTTCTTT. Translated: CASSQQRGGRDTEAFF.

This clone was detected a few times. The chain carries TRBV15 and TRBJ1-5, with D perhaps matching TRBD1 (5 bases). Germline V gene lookup returns CDR1 LNHNV and CDR2 YYDKDF (reference sequence). V lost 3 bases and J 13 bases, leaving 16 bases between the germline ends. The CDR3 contains 13 residues. The CDR3 sequence is CATSSPGTGRQHF. CDR3 DNA: TGTGCCACCAGCAGTCCGGGGACCGGGCGTCAGCATTTT.

This rearrangement joins TRBV27 to TRBJ2-5, with D perhaps matching TRBD1 (6 bases). V was pared by 6 bases and J by 3 bases, with 11 bases between. The CDR3 has 13 residues. Looked up from germline, CDR1 is MNHEY and CDR2 is SMNVEV (reference sequence). The CDR3 loop reads CASRGHLKETQYF. The CDR3 nucleotides read TGTGCCAGCAGGGGACATTTAAAAGAGACCCAGTACTTC.

The chain employs TRBV19 and TRBJ2-5; D remains unclear. This CDR3 contains 14 residues. Germline V gene data show CDR1 as LNHDA and CDR2 as SQIVND (reference sequence). The ends were cut back, 5 bases at V and 6 bases at J, with 16 bases in the middle. The CDR3 sequence: CASSASSKLQTQYF. Written as DNA, the CDR3 is TGTGCCAGTAGTGCCAGCTCGAAGCTGCAGACCCAGTACTTC.

The gene calls are TRBV19 and TRBJ2-7; 7 bases fit TRBD1. This CDR3 is built from 13 residues. The junction had 4 bases not matched to a gene; V was cut back by 5 bases and J by 3 bases. Per germline, CDR1 LNHDA and CDR2 SQIVND (reference sequence). CDR3 nucleotides: TGTGCCAGTAGTGCTACAGGGGACTACGAGCAGTACTTC. It translates to CASSATGDYEQYF.

The chain employs TRBV29-1 and TRBJ2-3; TRBD1 matches at 8 bases. The junction had 12 bases not matched to a gene; V was cut back by 7 bases and J by 0 bases. CDR3 length: 16 amino acids. Germline lookup yields CDR1 SQVTM and CDR2 ANQGSEA. For the CDR3, the DNA is TGCAGCGGGACAGGGACCAAATATCCTAGCACAGATACGCAGTATTTT. Protein: CSGTGTKYPSTDTQYF.